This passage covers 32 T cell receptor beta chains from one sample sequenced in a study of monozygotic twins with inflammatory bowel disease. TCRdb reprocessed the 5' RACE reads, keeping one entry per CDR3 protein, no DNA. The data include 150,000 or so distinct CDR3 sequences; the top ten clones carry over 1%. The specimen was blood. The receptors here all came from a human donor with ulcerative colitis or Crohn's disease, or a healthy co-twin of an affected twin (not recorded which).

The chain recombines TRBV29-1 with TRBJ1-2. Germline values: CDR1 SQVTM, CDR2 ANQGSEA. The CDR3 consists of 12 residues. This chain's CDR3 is CSVADGNYGYTF. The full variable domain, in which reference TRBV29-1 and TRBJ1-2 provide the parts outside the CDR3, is SAVISQKPSRDICQRGTSLTIQCQVDSQVTMMFWYRQQPGQSLTLIATANQGSEATYESGFVIDKFPISRPNLTFSTLTVSNMSPEDSSIYLCSVADGNYGYTFGSGTRLTVV.

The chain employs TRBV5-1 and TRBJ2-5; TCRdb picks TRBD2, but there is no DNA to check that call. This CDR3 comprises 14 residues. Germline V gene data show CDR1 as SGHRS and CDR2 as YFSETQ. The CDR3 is CASTPLGDQETQYF.

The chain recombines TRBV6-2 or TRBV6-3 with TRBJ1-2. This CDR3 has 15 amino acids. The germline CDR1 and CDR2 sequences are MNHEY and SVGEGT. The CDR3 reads CASSYSDGDNYGYTF.

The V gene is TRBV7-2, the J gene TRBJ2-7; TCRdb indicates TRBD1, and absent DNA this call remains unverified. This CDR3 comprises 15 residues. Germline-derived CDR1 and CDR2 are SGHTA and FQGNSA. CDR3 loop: CASSSRTGISYEQYF.

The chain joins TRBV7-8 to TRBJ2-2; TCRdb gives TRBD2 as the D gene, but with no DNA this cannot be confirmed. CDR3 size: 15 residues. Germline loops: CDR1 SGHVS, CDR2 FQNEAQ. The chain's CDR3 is CASSLTSMGTGELFF.

The CDR3 loop reads CASSLVPNQPQHF. The V call is TRBV7-8, the J call TRBJ1-5. There are 13 residues in the CDR3. Germline V lookup: CDR1 SGHVS, CDR2 FQNEAQ.

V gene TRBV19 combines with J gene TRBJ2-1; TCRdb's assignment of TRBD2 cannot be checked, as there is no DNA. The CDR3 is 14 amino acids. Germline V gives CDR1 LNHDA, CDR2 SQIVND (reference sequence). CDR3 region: CASSSGTSGRGQFF.

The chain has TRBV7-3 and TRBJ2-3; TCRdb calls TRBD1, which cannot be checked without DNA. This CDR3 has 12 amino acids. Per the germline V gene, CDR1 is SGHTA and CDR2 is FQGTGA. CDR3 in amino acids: CASSSPGGTQYF.

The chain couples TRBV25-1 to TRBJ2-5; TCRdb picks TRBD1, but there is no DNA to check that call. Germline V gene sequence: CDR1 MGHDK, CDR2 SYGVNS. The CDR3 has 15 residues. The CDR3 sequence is CASRRDLGGQETQYF. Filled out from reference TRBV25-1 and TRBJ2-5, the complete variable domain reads EADIYQTPRYLVIGTGKKITLECSQTMGHDKMYWYQQDPGMELHLIHYSYGVNSTEKGDLSSESTVSRIRTEHFPLTLESARPSHTSQYLCASRRDLGGQETQYFGPGTRLLVL.

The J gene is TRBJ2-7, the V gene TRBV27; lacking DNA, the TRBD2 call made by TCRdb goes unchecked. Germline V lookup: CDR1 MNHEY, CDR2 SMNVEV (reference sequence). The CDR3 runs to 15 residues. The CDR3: CASSSLGGSKYEQYF.

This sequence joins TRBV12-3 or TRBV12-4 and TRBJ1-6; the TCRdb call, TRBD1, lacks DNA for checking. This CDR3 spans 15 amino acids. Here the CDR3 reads CASSPQRGDNSPLHF.

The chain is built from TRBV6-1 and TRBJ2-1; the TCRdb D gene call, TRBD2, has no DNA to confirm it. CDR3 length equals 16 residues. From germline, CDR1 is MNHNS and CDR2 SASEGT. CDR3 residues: CASSAKLADSYNEQFF.

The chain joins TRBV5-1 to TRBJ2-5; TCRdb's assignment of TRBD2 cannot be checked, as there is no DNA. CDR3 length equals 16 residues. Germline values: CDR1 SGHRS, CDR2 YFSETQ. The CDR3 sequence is CASSLEGLSYQETQYF.

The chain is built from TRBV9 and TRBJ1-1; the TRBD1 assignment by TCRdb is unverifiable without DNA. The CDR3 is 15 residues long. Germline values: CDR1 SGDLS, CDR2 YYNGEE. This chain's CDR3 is CASSVEAGMNTEAFF. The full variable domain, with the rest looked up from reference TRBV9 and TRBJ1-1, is DSGVTQTPKHLITATGQRVTLRCSPRSGDLSVYWYQQSLDQGLQFLIQYYNGEERAKGNILERFSAQQFPDLHSELNLSSLELGDSALYFCASSVEAGMNTEAFFGQGTRLTVV.

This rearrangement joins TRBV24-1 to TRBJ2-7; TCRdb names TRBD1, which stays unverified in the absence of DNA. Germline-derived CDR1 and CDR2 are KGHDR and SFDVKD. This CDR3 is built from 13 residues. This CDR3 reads CATSGPGGNEQYF.

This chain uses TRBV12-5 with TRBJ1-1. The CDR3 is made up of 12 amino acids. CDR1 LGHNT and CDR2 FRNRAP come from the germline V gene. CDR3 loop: CASGLDSREAFF.

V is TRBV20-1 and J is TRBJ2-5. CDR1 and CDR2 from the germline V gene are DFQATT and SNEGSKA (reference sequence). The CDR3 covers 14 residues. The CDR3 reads CSVPTLTYQETQYF.

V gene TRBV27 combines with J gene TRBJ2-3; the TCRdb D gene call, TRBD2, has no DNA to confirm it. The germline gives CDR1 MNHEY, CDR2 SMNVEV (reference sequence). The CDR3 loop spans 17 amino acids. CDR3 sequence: CASTEEGGREGADTQYF.

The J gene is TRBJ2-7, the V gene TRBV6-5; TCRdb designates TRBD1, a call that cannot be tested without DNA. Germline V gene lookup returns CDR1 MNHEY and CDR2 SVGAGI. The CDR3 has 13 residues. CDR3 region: CASRPSPVLGQYF.

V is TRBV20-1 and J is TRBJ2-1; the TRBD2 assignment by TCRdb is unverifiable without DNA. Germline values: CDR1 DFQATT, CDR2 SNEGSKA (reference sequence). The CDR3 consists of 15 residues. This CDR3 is CSAPAGGRDYNEQFF.

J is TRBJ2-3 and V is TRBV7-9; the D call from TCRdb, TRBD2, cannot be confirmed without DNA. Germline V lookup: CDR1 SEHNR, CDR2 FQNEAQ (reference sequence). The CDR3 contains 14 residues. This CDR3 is CASSPSSGRATQYF.

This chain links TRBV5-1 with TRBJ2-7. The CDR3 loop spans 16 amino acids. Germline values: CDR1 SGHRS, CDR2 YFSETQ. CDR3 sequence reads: CASSTDGREFTYEQYF.

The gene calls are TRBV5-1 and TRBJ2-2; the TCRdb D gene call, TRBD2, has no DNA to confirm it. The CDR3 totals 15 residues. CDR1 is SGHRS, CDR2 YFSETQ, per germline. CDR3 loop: CASSPSGRDTGELFF.

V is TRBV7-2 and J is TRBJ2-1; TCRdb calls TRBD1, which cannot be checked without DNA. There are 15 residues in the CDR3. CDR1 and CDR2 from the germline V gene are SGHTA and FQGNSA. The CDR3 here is CASSLGTGSYNEQFF. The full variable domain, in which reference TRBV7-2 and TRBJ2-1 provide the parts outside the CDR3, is GAGVSQSPSNKVTEKGKDVELRCDPISGHTALYWYRQSLGQGLEFLIYFQGNSAPDKSGLPSDRFSAERTGGSVSTLTIQRTQQEDSAVYLCASSLGTGSYNEQFFGPGTRLTVL.

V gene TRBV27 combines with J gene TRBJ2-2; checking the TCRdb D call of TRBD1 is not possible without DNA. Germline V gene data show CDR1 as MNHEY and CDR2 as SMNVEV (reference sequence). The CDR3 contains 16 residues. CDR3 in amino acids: CASRRRGATNTGELFF.

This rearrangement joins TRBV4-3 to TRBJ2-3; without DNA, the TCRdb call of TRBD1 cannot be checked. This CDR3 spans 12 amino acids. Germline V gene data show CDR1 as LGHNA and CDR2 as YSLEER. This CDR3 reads CASSQVRGTQYF.

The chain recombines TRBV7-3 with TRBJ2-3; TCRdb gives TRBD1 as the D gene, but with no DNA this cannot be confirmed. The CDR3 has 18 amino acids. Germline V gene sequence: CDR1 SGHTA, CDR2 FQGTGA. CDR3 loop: CASSLSRGTGRSTDTQYF.

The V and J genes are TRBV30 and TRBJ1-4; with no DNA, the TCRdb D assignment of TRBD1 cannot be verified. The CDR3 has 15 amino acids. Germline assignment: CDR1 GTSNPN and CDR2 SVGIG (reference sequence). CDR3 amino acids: CASPGTGATNEKLFF.

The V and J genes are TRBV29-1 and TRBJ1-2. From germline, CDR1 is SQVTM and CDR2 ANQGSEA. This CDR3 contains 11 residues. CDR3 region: CSVTSNYGYTF.

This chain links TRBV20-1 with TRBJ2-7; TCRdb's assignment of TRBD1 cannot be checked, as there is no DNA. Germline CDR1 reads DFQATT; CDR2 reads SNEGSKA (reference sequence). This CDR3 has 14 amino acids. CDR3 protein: CSAQTGVPPYEQYF.

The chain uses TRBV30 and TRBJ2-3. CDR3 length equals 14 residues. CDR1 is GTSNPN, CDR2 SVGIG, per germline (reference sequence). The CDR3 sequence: CAWSVWSYTDTQYF.

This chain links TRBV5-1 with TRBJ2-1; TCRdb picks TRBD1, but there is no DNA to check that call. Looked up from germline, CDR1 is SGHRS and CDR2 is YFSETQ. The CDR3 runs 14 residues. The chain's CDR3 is CASWRGAGYNEQFF. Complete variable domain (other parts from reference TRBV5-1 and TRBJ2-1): KAGVTQTPRYLIKTRGQQVTLSCSPISGHRSVSWYQQTPGQGLQFLFEYFSETQRNKGNFPGRFSGRQFSNSRSEMNVSTLELGDSALYLCASWRGAGYNEQFFGPGTRLTVL.